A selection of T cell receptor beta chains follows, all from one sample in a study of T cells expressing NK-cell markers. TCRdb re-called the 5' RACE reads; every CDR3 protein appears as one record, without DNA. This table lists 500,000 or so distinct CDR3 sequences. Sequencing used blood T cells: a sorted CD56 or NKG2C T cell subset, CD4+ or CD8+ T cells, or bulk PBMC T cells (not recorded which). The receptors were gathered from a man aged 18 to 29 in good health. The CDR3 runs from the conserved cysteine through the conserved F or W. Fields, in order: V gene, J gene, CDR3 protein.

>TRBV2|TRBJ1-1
CAIGTGSINTEAFF
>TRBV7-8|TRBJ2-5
CASSLASSYQETQYF
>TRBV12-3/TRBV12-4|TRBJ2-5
CASSFAGKETQYF
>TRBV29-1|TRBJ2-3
CSVLCSGEGDTQYF
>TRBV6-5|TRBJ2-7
CASSWSPDRYEQYF
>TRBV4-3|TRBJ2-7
CASSPRSGDEQYF
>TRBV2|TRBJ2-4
CASKEGGQNIQYF
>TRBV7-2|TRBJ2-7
CASSTTIVQGKQYF
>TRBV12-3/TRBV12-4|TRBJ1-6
CASSLKWSGSPLHF
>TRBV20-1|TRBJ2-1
CSARDRSVESSSYNEQFF
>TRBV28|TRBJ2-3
CASSWTSGGTDTQYF
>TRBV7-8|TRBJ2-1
CASSLLVWHNEQFF
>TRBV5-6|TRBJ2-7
CASSTTSGGTYEQYF
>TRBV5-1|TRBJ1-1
CASSPVGQGNGEAFF
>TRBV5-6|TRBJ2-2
CASSIRPRTGGSGELFF
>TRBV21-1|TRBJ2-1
CASSKFSASGFGARDNEQFF
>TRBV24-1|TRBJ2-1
CATSDRQGMFF
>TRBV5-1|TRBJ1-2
CASSLAHPGVGYTF